This T cell receptor beta chain is drawn from a study of blood T cell repertoires in COVID-19. In the authors' workflow: Reference gene primer amplification in the assay estimated nucleated cell counts. TCRdb's table, derived via immunoSEQ multiplex PCR, lists solely in-frame clones and lacks some. V and J calls and clone size are as listed in that table; D and trimming were resolved from the DNA. This sample has 300,000 to 400,000 clones, with more than 75% found just once. This clone was seen once. CDR3 length equals 15 residues. The V gene's germline CDR1 is MNHEY and CDR2 SVGAGI. V trimming: 7 bases; J trimming: 9 bases; junction bases outside the gene matches: 15.

The sequenced material came from PBMCs or T cells enriched from blood (not recorded which). The receptor's source is a woman under 40 with acute COVID-19. The J gene is TRBJ1-1, the V gene TRBV6-5; 9 nucleotides match TRBD1. CDR3 nucleotides: TGTGCCAGCACCCCACAATCCCGACAGGGGGGTCAAGCTTTCTTT. Encoded protein: CASTPQSRQGGQAFF.